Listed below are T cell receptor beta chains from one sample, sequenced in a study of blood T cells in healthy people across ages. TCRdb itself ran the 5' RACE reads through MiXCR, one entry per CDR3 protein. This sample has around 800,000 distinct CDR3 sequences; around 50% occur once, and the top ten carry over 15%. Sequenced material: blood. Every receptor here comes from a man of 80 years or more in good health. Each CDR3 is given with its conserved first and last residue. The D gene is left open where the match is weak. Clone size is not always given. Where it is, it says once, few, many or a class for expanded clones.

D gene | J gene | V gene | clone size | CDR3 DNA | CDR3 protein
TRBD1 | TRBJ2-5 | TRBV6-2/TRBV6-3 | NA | TGTGCCAGCATACGGACAGGCGGAGAGACCCAGTACTTC | CASIRTGGETQYF
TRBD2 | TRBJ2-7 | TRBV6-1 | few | TGTGCCAGCCACCCAGAGGTAGCGGGAGGGGGAGCCTCCGAGCAGTACTTC | CASHPEVAGGGASEQYF
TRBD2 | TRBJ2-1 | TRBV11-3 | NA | TGTGCCAGCAGCTTAGAGCCAGCGGGGGACTACAATGAGCAGTTCTTC | CASSLEPAGDYNEQFF
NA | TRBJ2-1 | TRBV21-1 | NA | TGTGCCAGCACCGCCGCGGAGCGGGAGCTACGTGAGCAGTTCTTC | CASTAAERELREQFF
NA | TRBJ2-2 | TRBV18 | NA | TGTGCCAGCTCACCAAATCCCGACACCGGGGAGCTGTTTTTT | CASSPNPDTGELFF
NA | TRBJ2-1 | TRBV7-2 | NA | TGTGCCAGCAGCCGAGGGGGGACCGCTTCCTACAATGAGCAGTTCTTC | CASSRGGTASYNEQFF
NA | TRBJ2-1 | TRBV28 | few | TGTGCCAGCAGTCCCCCTCCGGAGAGATCCTACTACAATGAGCAGTTCTTC | CASSPPPERSYYNEQFF
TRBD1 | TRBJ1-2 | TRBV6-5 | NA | TGTGCCAGCTGTATCTCCGGGACAGTCTATGGCTACACCTTC | CASCISGTVYGYTF
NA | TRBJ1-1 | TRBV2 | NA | TGTGCCAGCAGGAGAGGGAGCTCTGAAGCTTTCTTT | CASRRGSSEAFF
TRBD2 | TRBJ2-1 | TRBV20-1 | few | TGCAGTGTCCGACTAGCGGGAGTCAATGAGCAGTTCTTC | CSVRLAGVNEQFF
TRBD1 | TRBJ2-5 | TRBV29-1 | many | TGCAGCGTTGGGACAGGGCTAAGGGAGACCCAGTACTTC | CSVGTGLRETQYF
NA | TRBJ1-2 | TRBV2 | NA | TGTGCCAGCAGACCATACAGGAGTACTAACTATGGCTACACCTTC | CASRPYRSTNYGYTF
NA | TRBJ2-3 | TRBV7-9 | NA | TGTGCCAGCAGCTTAGAGTTAGGCGGAAGATTCGCTAGCACAGATACGCAGTATTTT | CASSLELGGRFASTDTQYF
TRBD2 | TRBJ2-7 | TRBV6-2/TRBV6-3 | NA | TGTGCCAGCACCCTACAGGGAGTACTAGCGGAGGCCTACAATGAGCAGTACTTC | CASTLQGVLAEAYNEQYF
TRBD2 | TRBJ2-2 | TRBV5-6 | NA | TGTGCCAGCAGCTTGGACATGGGGGACTACGAGCTGTTTTTT | CASSLDMGDYELFF
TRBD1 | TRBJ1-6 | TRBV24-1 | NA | TGTGCCACCAGTGATTTGCGGGACAGGAGCTCCTATAATTCACCCCTCCACTTT | CATSDLRDRSSYNSPLHF
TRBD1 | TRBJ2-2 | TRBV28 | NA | TGTGCCTGGGGGACAGGGAACACCGGGGAGCTGTTTTTT | CAWGTGNTGELFF
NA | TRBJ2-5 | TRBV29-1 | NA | TGCAGCGTTGATGTACAGGGTGGGGGGACCCAGTACTTC | CSVDVQGGGTQYF
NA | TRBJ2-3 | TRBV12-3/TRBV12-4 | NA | TGTGCCAGCAGTTTATCCCCGGGTACGCAGTATTTT | CASSLSPGTQYF
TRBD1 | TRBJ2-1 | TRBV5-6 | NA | TGTGCCAGCAGTCCGGGACAGGGTCTCTATGGGCAGTTCTTC | CASSPGQGLYGQFF
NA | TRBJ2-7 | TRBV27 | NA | TGTGCCAGCAGTTTATTTGGCGGGGGCGGGTACAATGAGCAGTACTTC | CASSLFGGGGYNEQYF
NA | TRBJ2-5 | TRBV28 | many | TGTGCCAGCAGTCCAGGGGGGGCACAAGAGACCCAGTACTTC | CASSPGGAQETQYF
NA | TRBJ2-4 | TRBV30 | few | TGTGCCTGGAGTAAGGCTAGTGGAAACATTCAGTACTTC | CAWSKASGNIQYF
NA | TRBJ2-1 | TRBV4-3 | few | TGCGCCAGCAGCCAAGTTCCGGGATCCCAGAATGAGCAGTTCTTC | CASSQVPGSQNEQFF
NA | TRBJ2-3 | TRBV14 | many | TGTGCCAGCAGAAACAGGGTTTTGGATACGCAGTATTTT | CASRNRVLDTQYF
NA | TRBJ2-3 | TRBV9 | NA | TGTGCCAGCAGCCCATATCCCGCAGATACGCAGTATTTT | CASSPYPADTQYF
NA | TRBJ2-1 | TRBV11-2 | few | TGTGCCAGCAGCTCCTTGGTTAGTGGATACAATGAGCAGTTCTTC | CASSSLVSGYNEQFF
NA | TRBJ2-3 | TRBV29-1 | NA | TGCAGCGTTGCCTTTGGGAGTGGGAGTACAGATACGCAGTATTTT | CSVAFGSGSTDTQYF
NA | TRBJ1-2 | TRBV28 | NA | TGTGCCAGCAAAGCGGCAACAGGCCTTACTAACTATGGCTACACCTTC | CASKAATGLTNYGYTF
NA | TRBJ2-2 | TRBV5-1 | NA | TGCGCCAGCAGCTTGGTTACGGGAGACGGCACCGGGGAGCTGTTTTTT | CASSLVTGDGTGELFF
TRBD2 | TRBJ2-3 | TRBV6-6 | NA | TGTGCCTACAAGCGGGAGGGTACCACAGATACGCAGTATTTT | CAYKREGTTDTQYF
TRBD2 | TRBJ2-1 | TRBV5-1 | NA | TGCGCCAGCAGCTTGAGGACTAGCGCCGACAATGAGCAGTTCTTC | CASSLRTSADNEQFF
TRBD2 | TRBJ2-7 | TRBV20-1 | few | TGCAGTGCGAGCGGACGGGGGGAGGTCTACGAGCAGTACTTC | CSASGRGEVYEQYF
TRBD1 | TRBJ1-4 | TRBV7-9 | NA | TGTGCCAGCAGCCCCCATGGACAGGGGGCTACTAATGAAAAACTGTTTTTT | CASSPHGQGATNEKLFF
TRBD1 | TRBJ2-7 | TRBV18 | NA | TGTGCCAGCTCACCACCAACAGGGGCGGGCGAGCAGTACTTC | CASSPPTGAGEQYF
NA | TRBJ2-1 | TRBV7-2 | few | TGTGCCAGCAGCTTCCCCGGAGTCGCGAGGTACAATGAGCAGTTCTTC | CASSFPGVARYNEQFF
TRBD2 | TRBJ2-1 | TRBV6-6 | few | TGTGCCAGCCAGGGGGGGACTAGCGGGATGTACAATGAGCAGTTCTTC | CASQGGTSGMYNEQFF
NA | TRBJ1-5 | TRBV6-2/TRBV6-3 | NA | TGTGCCAGCAGTTACATCCCAGCAAGCGGGGATCAGCCCCAGCATTTT | CASSYIPASGDQPQHF
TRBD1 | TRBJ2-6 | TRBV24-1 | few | TGTGCCACCAGTGATCCAGGACAGGGGTATTCTGGGGCCAACGTCCTGACTTTC | CATSDPGQGYSGANVLTF
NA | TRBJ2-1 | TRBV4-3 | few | TGCGCCAGCAGCCAACCCCCAGGGTCACGGGACAATGAGCAGTTCTTC | CASSQPPGSRDNEQFF
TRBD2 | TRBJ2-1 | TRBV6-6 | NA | TGTGCCATCGGACTAGCGGGAGAGATTACCTACAATGAGCAGTTCTTC | CAIGLAGEITYNEQFF
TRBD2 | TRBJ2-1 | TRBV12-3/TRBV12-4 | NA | TGTGCCAGCAGTTTGGGAACTAGCGGGAGGCTGTTCTTC | CASSLGTSGRLFF
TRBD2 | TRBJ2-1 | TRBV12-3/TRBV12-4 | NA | TGTGCCAGCAGTTCCGAGGGAGGGTTTAGTTATGAGCAGTTCTTC | CASSSEGGFSYEQFF
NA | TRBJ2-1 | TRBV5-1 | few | TGCGCCAGCAGCTACAGGACTACGTCCGATGAGCAGTTCTTC | CASSYRTTSDEQFF
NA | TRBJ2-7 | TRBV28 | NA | TGTGCCAGCAGTTTATTTGGGACACCGACCTACGAGCAGTACTTC | CASSLFGTPTYEQYF
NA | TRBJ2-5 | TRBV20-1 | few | TGCAGTGCTAGAGAACCAGGAAGGCAAGAGACCCAGTACTTC | CSAREPGRQETQYF
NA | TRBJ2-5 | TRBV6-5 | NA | TGTGCCAGCAGAGGGGCCTCGGGCCAGTACTTC | CASRGASGQYF
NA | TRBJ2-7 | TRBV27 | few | TGTGCCAGCAGTCCAGGAAACCCCTACGAGCAGTACTTC | CASSPGNPYEQYF
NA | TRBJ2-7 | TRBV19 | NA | TGTGCCAGTAGTATCGGGTCACCAGCCTACGAGCAGTACTTC | CASSIGSPAYEQYF
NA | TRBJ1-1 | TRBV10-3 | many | TGTGCCATCAGTGAGTCGTCTCCCCCTGAAGCTTTCTTT | CAISESSPPEAFF
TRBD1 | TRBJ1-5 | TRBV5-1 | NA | TGCGCCAGATTGGACAGGATCAATCAGCCCCAGCATTTT | CARLDRINQPQHF
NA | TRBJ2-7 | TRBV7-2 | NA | TGTGCCAGCAGCTTTAGGGGAAGGGAGCAGTACTTC | CASSFRGREQYF
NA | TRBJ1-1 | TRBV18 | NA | TGTGCCAGCTCACCATCAGGGGAATACACTGAAGCTTTCTTT | CASSPSGEYTEAFF
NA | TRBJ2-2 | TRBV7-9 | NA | TGTGCCAGCAGCTTGACGGCTAGAAGGACCGGGGAGCTGTTTTTT | CASSLTARRTGELFF
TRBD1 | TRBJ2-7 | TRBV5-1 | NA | TGCGCCAGCAGCATAACAGGGGAGACCTACGAGCAGTACTTC | CASSITGETYEQYF
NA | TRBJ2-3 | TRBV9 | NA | TGTGCCAGCAGCGACCTTGGACAGTCCACAGATACGCAGTATTTT | CASSDLGQSTDTQYF
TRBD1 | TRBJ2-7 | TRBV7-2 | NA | TGTGCCAGCAGCTTAGGGCCCCCCGGACAGGTCTCTTCCTACGAGCAGTACTTC | CASSLGPPGQVSSYEQYF
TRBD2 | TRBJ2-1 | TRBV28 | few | TGTGCCAGCAGTTTGGTTAGCGGGAGGGCCTTTTCCTACAATGAGCAGTTCTTC | CASSLVSGRAFSYNEQFF
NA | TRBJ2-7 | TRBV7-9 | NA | TGTGCCAGCAGCCCAGCAGGGGCAGCCGTCTACTACGAGCAGTACTTC | CASSPAGAAVYYEQYF
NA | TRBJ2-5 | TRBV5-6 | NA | TGTGCCGGCAGCTTTTTTTTCGGCATCCAAGAGACCCAGTACTTC | CAGSFFFGIQETQYF